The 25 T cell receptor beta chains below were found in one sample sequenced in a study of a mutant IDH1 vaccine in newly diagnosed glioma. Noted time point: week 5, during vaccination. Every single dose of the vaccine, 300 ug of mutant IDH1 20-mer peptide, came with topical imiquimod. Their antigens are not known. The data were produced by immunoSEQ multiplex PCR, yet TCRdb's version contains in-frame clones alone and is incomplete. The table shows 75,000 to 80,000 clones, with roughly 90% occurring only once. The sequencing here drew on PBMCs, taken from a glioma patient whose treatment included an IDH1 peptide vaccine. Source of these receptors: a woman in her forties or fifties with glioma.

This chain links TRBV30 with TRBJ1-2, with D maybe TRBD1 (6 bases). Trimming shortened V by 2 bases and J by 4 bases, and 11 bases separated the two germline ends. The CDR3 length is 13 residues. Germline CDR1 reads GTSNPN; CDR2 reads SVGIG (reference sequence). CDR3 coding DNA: TGTGCCTGGAGTCTACAGGGAGGCTATGGCTACACCTTC. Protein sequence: CAWSLQGGYGYTF.

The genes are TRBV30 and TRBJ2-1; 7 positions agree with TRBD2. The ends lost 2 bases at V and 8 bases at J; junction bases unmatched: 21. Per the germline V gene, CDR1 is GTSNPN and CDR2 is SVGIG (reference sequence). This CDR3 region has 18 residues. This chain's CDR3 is CAWSPLGGVEAVCDEQFF. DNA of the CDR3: TGTGCCTGGAGTCCGCTGGGGGGGGTCGAAGCGGTGTGCGATGAGCAGTTCTTC.

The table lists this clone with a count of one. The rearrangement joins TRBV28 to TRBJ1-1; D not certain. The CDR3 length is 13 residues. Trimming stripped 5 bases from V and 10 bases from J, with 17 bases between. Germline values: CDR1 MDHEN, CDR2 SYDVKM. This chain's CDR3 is CASSPPLIRRAFF. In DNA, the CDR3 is TGTGCCAGCAGTCCCCCTTTAATACGTAGAGCTTTCTTT.

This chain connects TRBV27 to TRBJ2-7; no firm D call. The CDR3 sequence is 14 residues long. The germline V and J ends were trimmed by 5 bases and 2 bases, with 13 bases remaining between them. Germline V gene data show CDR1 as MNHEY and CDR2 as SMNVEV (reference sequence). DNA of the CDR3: TGTGCCAGCAGTGCGCTGGCCCTCCCCTACGAGCAGTACTTC. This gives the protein CASSALALPYEQYF.

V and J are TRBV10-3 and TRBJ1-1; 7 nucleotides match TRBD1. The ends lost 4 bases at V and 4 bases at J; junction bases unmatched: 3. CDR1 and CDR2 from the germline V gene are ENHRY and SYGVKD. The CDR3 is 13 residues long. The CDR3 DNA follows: TGTGCCATCAGTGGCAGGGGGGGCACTGAAGCTTTCTTT. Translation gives CAISGRGGTEAFF.

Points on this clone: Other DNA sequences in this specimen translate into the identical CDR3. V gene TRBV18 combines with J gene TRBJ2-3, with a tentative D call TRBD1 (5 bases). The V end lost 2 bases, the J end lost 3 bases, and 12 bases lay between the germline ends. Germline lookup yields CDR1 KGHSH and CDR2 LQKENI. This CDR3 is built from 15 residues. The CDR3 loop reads CASSPLQGRTDTQYF. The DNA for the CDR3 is TGTGCCAGCTCACCATTGCAGGGTCGGACAGATACGCAGTATTTT.

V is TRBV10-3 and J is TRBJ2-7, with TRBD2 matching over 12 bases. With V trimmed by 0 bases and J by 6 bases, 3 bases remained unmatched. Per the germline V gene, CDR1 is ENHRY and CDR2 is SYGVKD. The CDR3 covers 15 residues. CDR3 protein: CAISESTSGRFEQYF. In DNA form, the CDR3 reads TGTGCCATCAGTGAGTCGACTAGCGGGAGATTCGAGCAGTACTTC.

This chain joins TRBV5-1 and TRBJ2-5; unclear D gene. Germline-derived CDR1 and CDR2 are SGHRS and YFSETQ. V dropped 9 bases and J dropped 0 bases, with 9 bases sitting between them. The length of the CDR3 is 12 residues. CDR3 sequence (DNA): TGCGCCACCACAGATAACCAAGAGACCCAGTACTTC. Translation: CATTDNQETQYF.

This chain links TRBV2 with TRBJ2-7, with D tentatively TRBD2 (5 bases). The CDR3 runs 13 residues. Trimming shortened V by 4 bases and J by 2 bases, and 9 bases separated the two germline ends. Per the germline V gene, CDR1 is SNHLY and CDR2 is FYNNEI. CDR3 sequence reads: CASSARVTYEQYF. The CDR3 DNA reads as TGTGCCAGCAGTGCGAGGGTTACCTACGAGCAGTACTTC.

This CDR3 reads CASSASGVDNSPLHF. CDR3 bases: TGTGCCAGCAGCGCCTCAGGGGTTGATAATTCACCCCTCCACTTT. The chain recombines TRBV7-8 with TRBJ1-6, with D perhaps TRBD1 (6 bases). The CDR3 totals 15 residues. The V and J ends lost 5 bases and 5 bases respectively, with 13 bases between them. Germline lookup yields CDR1 SGHVS and CDR2 FQNEAQ.

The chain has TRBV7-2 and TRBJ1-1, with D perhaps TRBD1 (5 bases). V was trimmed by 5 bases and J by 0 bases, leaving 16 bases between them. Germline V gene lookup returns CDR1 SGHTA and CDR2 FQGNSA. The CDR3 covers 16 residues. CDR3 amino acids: CASSPQVGQLNTEAFF. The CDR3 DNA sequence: TGTGCCAGCAGCCCCCAGGTGGGGCAGCTGAACACTGAAGCTTTCTTT.

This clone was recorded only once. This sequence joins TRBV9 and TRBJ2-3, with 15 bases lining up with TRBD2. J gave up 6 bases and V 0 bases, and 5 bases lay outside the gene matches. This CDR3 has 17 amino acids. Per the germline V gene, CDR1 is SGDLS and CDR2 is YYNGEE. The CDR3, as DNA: TGTGCCAGCAGCGTAGGGGGACTAGCGGGAGGTATGGATACGCAGTATTTT. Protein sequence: CASSVGGLAGGMDTQYF.

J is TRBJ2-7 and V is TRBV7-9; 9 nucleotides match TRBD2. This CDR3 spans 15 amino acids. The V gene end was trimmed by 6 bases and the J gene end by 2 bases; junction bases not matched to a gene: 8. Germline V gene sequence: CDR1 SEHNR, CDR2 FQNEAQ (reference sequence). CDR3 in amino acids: CASSSPGLAAYEQYF. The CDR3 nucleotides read TGTGCCAGCAGTTCACCGGGACTAGCAGCCTACGAGCAGTACTTC.

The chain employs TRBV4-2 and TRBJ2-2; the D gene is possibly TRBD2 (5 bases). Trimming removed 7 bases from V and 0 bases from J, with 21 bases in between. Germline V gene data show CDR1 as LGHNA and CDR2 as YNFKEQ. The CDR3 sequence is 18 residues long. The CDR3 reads CASTHLGSAPANTGELFF. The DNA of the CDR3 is TGTGCCAGCACCCACTTAGGGAGCGCGCCAGCGAACACCGGGGAGCTGTTTTTT.

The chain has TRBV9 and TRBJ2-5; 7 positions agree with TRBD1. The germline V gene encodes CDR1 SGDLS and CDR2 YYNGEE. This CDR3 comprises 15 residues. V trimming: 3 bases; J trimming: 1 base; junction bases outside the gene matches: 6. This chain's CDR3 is CASSARQGPQETQYF. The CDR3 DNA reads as TGTGCCAGCAGCGCAAGACAGGGTCCCCAAGAGACCCAGTACTTC.

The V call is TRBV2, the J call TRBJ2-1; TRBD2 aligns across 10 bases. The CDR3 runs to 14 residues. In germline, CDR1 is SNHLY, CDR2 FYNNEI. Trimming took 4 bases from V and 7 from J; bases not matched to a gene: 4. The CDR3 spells CASSAGLALNEQFF. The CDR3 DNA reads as TGTGCCAGCAGTGCGGGACTAGCGTTGAATGAGCAGTTCTTC. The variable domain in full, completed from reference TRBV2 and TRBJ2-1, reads EPEVTQTPSHQVTQMGQEVILRCVPISNHLYFYWYRQILGQKVEFLVSFYNNEISEKSEIFDDQFSVERPDGSNFTLKIRSTKLEDSAMYFCASSAGLALNEQFFGPGTRLTVL.

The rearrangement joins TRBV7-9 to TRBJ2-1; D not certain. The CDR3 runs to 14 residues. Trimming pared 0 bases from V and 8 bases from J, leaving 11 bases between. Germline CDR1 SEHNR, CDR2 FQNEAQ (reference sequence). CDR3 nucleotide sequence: TGTGCCAGCAGCTTAGCGATGTCAGCCGATGAGCAGTTCTTC. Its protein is CASSLAMSADEQFF.

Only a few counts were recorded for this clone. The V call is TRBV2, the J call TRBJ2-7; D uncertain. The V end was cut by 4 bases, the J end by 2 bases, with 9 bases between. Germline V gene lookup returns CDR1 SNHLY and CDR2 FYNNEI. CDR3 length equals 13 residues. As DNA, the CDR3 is TGTGCCAGCAGTGTGTTCCGGACCTACGAGCAGTACTTC. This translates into CASSVFRTYEQYF.

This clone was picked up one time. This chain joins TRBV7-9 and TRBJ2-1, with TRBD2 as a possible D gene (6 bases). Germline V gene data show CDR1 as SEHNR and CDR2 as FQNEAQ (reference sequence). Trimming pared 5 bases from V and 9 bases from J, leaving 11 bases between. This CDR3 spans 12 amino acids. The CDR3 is CASSRGETEQFF. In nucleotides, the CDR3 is TGTGCCAGCAGCCGCGGGGAGACTGAGCAGTTCTTC.

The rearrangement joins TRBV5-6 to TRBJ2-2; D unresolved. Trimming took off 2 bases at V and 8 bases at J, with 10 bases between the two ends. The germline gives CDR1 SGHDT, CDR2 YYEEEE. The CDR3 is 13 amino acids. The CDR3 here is CASSFDARGELFF. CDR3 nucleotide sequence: TGTGCCAGCAGCTTTGACGCGCGAGGGGAGCTGTTTTTT.

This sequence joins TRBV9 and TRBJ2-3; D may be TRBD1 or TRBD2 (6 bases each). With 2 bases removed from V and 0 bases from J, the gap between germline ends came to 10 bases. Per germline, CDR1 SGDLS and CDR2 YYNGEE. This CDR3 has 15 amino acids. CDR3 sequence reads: CASSVWGASTDTQYF. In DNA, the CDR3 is TGTGCCAGCAGCGTTTGGGGGGCGAGCACAGATACGCAGTATTTT.

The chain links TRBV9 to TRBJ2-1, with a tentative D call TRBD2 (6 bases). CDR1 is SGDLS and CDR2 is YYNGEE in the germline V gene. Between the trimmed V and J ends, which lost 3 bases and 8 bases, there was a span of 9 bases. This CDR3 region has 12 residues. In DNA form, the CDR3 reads TGTGCCAGCAGCGGACTAGTCTATGAGCAGTTCTTC. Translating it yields CASSGLVYEQFF.

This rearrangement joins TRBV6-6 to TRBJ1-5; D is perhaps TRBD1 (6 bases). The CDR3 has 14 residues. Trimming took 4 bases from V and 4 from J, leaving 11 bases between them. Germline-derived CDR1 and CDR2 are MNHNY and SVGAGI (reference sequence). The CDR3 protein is CASSSLDRNQPQHF. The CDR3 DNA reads TGTGCCAGCAGTTCACTGGACAGAAATCAGCCCCAGCATTTT.

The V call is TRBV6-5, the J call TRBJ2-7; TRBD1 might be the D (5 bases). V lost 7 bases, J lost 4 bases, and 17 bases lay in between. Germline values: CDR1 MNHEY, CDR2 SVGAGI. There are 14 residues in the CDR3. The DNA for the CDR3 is TGTGCCAGCAAGACGACAGCTGAGTCTTACGAGCAGTACTTC. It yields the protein CASKTTAESYEQYF.

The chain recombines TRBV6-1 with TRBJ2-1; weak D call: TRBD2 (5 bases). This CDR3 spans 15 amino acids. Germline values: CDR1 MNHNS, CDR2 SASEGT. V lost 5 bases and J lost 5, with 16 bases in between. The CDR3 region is CASSLLGIYNNEQFF. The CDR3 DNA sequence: TGTGCCAGCAGTTTACTAGGTATCTACAACAATGAGCAGTTCTTC.